This paragraph covers one T cell receptor (beta chain) sequence. Its antigen remains unknown. The data are from a study of blood T cells in healthy people across ages. Broader study findings: With donor CMV status unknown, expanded clonotype changes were possibly confounded. With naive T cell percentage, TCR beta diversity showed a strong correlation.

Together with a sample-barcoded 5' primer, a J-beta primer mix was included in a second PCR lasting roughly 6 to 12 cycles. Each CDR3 protein is one row after TCRdb ran MiXCR on the 5' RACE reads. The sample comprises 700,000 to 800,000 distinct CDR3 sequences, approximately 43% of which are singletons, and 20% to 25% rests with the top ten. About 10 milliliters of peripheral blood were drawn from each donor. The authors extracted at least 5 micrograms of total RNA per sample. Trimming shortened V by 0 bases and J by 4 bases, and 7 bases separated the two germline ends. The germline V gene encodes CDR1 LGHDT and CDR2 YNNKEL (reference sequence). CDR3 size: 14 residues.

This receptor was identified in a woman aged 55-70 years in good health. The sample taken for sequencing was blood. The chain carries TRBV3-1 and TRBJ1-3, with D hard to call. The CDR3 bases are TGTGCCAGCAGCCAAGAAGGGTTAGGAAACACCATATATTTT. Translating it yields CASSQEGLGNTIYF.